A single sample is the source of the 14 T cell receptor beta chains below, sequenced in a study of blood T cell repertoires in COVID-19. Assay: immunoSEQ multiplex PCR; the TCRdb copy retains only in-frame clones and omits some. The table lists under 400,000 clones, more than 75% of them singletons, with about 1.9% in the top ten. What was sequenced was PBMCs or T cells enriched from blood (not recorded which). The source is a man aged 40-49 years in a cohort exposed to, infected with or recovered from COVID-19 (not recorded which).

Note on this clone: The sample has other DNA sequences that encode this CDR3 too. The V call is TRBV3-1 (or the pseudogene TRBV3-2), the J call TRBJ1-6; D perhaps matches TRBD1 (6 bases). This CDR3 region has 15 residues. Trimming left V 4 bases short and J 5 bases short, with 12 bases between. Germline lookup yields CDR1 LGHDT and CDR2 YNNKEL (reference sequence). The CDR3 sequence: CASSPSGQNNSPLHF. The CDR3 coding sequence is TGTGCCAGCAGCCCCTCCGGACAGAATAATTCACCCCTCCACTTT.

This clone was picked up a small number of times. The rearrangement links TRBV30 to TRBJ1-3; D is unresolved. The germline V and J ends were trimmed by 0 bases and 0 bases, with 6 bases remaining between them. Germline V CDR1 and CDR2: GTSNPN, SVGIG (reference sequence). The CDR3 spans 14 residues. The CDR3 sequence is CAWSVQFSGNTIYF. CDR3 coding DNA: TGTGCCTGGAGTGTGCAGTTCTCTGGAAACACCATATATTTT.

In DNA, the CDR3 is TGTGCCAGCAGCCGACGACAGGGGGAAGAAAACACCATATATTTT. Amino acids: CASSRRQGEENTIYF. This sequence joins TRBV7-9 and TRBJ1-3, with 9 bases identical to TRBD1. Trimming cost V 5 bases and J 6 bases; bases outside gene matches: 8. CDR3 size: 15 residues. In germline, CDR1 is SEHNR, CDR2 FQNEAQ (reference sequence).

V is TRBV5-1 and J is TRBJ1-4; 8 nucleotides align to TRBD1. The CDR3 covers 14 residues. Losses at the gene ends were 4 bases for V and 8 bases for J; bases not matched to a gene: 7. In germline, CDR1 is SGHRS, CDR2 YFSETQ. CDR3 in amino acids: CASSVTGGYEKLFF. For the CDR3, the DNA is TGCGCCAGCAGCGTAACAGGGGGGTACGAAAAACTGTTTTTT.

The gene calls are TRBV16 and TRBJ1-2, with 8 bases matching TRBD1. Germline lookup yields CDR1 KGHSY and CDR2 FQNENV. With 0 bases clipped from V and 4 bases from J, the junction kept 4 bases outside the gene matches. The length of the CDR3 is 15 residues. The CDR3 reads CASSQSGQVRYGYTF. CDR3 bases: TGTGCCAGCAGCCAATCGGGACAGGTTCGCTATGGCTACACCTTC.

The rearrangement uses TRBV2 and TRBJ2-1, with 8 nucleotides matching TRBD2. The V segment lost 4 bases and the J segment 3 bases; nucleotides outside the gene matches: 5. The CDR3 has 15 amino acids. CDR1 and CDR2 from the germline V gene are SNHLY and FYNNEI. CDR3 sequence: CASSASGSSYNEQFF. As DNA, the CDR3 is TGTGCCAGCAGTGCCAGCGGGAGTAGCTACAATGAGCAGTTCTTC.

V usage is TRBV28 and J usage is TRBJ1-1; D uncertain. The CDR3 contains 12 residues. Trimming took off 3 bases at V and 4 bases at J, with 6 bases between the two ends. CDR1 is MDHEN, CDR2 SYDVKM, per germline. The DNA of the CDR3 is TGTGCCAGCAGTTTCAGGTCCACTGAAGCTTTCTTT. This gives the protein CASSFRSTEAFF.

The chain has TRBV5-8 and TRBJ1-4, with a possible D match to TRBD1 (5 bases). CDR3 length equals 17 residues. The germline V and J ends were trimmed by 0 bases and 0 bases, with 12 bases remaining between them. The germline CDR1 and CDR2 sequences are SGHTS and YDEGEE. The CDR3 nucleotides read TGTGCCAGCAGCTTGGCCGCAGGGAAGGCAACTAATGAAAAACTGTTTTTT. Translation: CASSLAAGKATNEKLFF.

This clone was detected only once. V and J are TRBV5-1 and TRBJ2-5; D gene unclear. Germline V gene lookup returns CDR1 SGHRS and CDR2 YFSETQ. The CDR3 extends over 14 amino acids. The ends were cut back, 0 bases at V and 5 bases at J, with 11 bases in the middle. The CDR3 DNA reads as TGCGCCAGCAGCTTGGCAGGTGCACAGGAGACCCAGTACTTC. It specifies CASSLAGAQETQYF.

The table lists this clone with a few counts. This chain connects TRBV6-5 to TRBJ1-2, with D unresolved. CDR3 length: 15 residues. V was pared by 0 bases and J by 5 bases, with 13 bases between. The germline CDR1 and CDR2 sequences are MNHEY and SVGAGI. CDR3 amino acids: CASSYSMQENYGYTF. As DNA, the CDR3 is TGTGCCAGCAGTTACTCGATGCAGGAAAATTATGGCTACACCTTC.

V is TRBV27 and J is TRBJ2-3, with 7 positions matching TRBD2. CDR3 size: 14 residues. Germline values: CDR1 MNHEY, CDR2 SMNVEV (reference sequence). J lost 5 bases, V lost 5 bases, and 7 bases had no gene match. The CDR3 loop reads CASSPLASGDTQYF. In DNA, the CDR3 is TGTGCCAGCAGTCCCTTGGCTAGCGGAGATACGCAGTATTTT.

This chain uses TRBV7-3 with TRBJ2-6; TRBD2 matches at 8 bases. With V trimmed by 8 bases and J by 0 bases, 6 bases remained unmatched. Germline values: CDR1 SGHTA, CDR2 FQGTGA. The CDR3 is 16 residues long. For the CDR3, the DNA is TGTGCCAGCGGTGGCGGGAGGACCTCTGGGGCCAACGTCCTGACTTTC. Its translation is CASGGGRTSGANVLTF. Complete variable domain (other parts from reference TRBV7-3 and TRBJ2-6): GAGVSQTPSNKVTEKGKYVELRCDPISGHTALYWYRQSLGQGPEFLIYFQGTGAADDSGLPNDRFFAVRPEGSVSTLKIQRTERGDSAVYLCASGGGRTSGANVLTFGAGSRLTVL.

The gene calls are TRBV4-1 and TRBJ2-4; 9 nucleotides match TRBD1. J was trimmed by 4 bases and V by 1 base; bases with no gene match: 5. Germline CDR1 MGHRA, CDR2 YSYEKL. The CDR3 runs to 16 residues. CDR3 amino acids: CASSQAEQGAKNIQYF. In DNA, the CDR3 is TGCGCCAGCAGCCAAGCGGAACAGGGGGCAAAAAACATTCAGTACTTC.

The chain combines TRBV15 with TRBJ1-5, with D possibly being TRBD1 (6 bases). This CDR3 has 17 residues. The germline V gene has CDR1 LNHNV and CDR2 YYDKDF (reference sequence). V dropped 5 bases and J dropped 3 bases, with 20 bases sitting between them. The CDR3 protein is CATSAMGDIFPNQPQHF. The CDR3 nucleotides read TGTGCCACCAGCGCAATGGGGGACATTTTCCCCAATCAGCCCCAGCATTTT.